A single TCR beta chain is shown here with its context. The sample is drawn from a study of T cells after somatic rescue of genetic block. Using immunoSEQ multiplex PCR, the repertoire was profiled, and TCRdb retains in-frame clones only, with some absent. The sample has 110,000 or so clones; 90% to 95% are singletons. CDR1 is MNHEY and CDR2 is SVGAGI in the germline V gene. Trimming removed 6 bases from V and 2 bases from J, with 16 bases in between. The CDR3 runs 15 residues. Sequencing was done on a sample of peripheral blood mononuclear cells (PBMCs). The sequence came from a young woman. This chain links TRBV6-5 with TRBJ1-2; unclear D gene. Written as DNA, the CDR3 is TGTGCCAGCAGACGCGGACCGTTATGGAACTATGGCTACACCTTC. Translation: CASRRGPLWNYGYTF.